A selection of T cell receptor beta chains follows, all from one sample in a study of blood T cell repertoires in COVID-19. Some clones are missing from TCRdb's copy, which holds only in-frame ones; the method was immunoSEQ multiplex PCR. The profile shows around 200,000 clones, less than 90% of them singletons. Source material: peripheral blood. These receptors originate from a woman in her fifties or sixties with acute or convalescent COVID-19. Both conserved end residues are part of each CDR3. The order of the fields is V gene, J gene, D gene, clone size, CDR3 DNA, CDR3 protein. The D gene is left open where the match is weak. Size tells how often a clone was seen (once, few, many) or the class of an expanded clone, and some rows leave it out.

TRBV10-2	TRBJ2-1	NA	NA	TGCGCCAGCAGAGAGTCTAACTCCTACAATGAGCAGTTCTTC	CASRESNSYNEQFF
TRBV4-2	TRBJ2-7	NA	NA	TGTGCCAGCAGCCAAGACCCCCACTACGAGCAGTACTTC	CASSQDPHYEQYF
TRBV10-3	TRBJ1-1	NA	NA	TGTGCCATCACCTCAGACTGGGACATGACTGAAGCTTTCTTT	CAITSDWDMTEAFF
TRBV29-1	TRBJ2-3	TRBD2	NA	TGCAGCGTCGATAGCGGGAGGGGAGCAGATACGCAGTATTTT	CSVDSGRGADTQYF
TRBV6-4	TRBJ2-5	TRBD2	once	TGTGCCAGCAGTAGACTAGCGGGGCAGTACCAAGAGACCCAGTACTTC	CASSRLAGQYQETQYF
TRBV11-2	TRBJ1-2	TRBD1	NA	TGTGCCAGCAGCTACTCGACAGGGGAGTCGTCGGGCTACACCTTC	CASSYSTGESSGYTF
TRBV6-5	TRBJ1-5	NA	few	TGTGCCAGCAGTCCCCGGGTCTCCGATCAGCCCCAGCATTTT	CASSPRVSDQPQHF
TRBV29-1	TRBJ2-2	NA	once	TGCAGCGTTGTAACTAGTAACACCGGGGAGCTGTTTTTT	CSVVTSNTGELFF
TRBV6-5	TRBJ2-7	TRBD2	NA	TGTGCCAGCAGCGCCGGGACTAACCTCTACGAGCAGTACTTC	CASSAGTNLYEQYF
TRBV5-1	TRBJ1-3	NA	NA	TGCGCCAGCAGCTTGGGAGCAGGGGGAAACACCATATATTTT	CASSLGAGGNTIYF
TRBV9	TRBJ1-4	TRBD1	NA	TGTGCCAGCAGCGGGACAGGGGCAGGAGAAAAACTGTTTTTT	CASSGTGAGEKLFF
TRBV11-2	TRBJ2-3	TRBD1	NA	TGTGCCAGCAGCCCGGGGGACAGGGTGGGTCCCCTAGCAGATACGCAGTATTTT	CASSPGDRVGPLADTQYF
TRBV5-1	TRBJ2-2	TRBD2	NA	TGCGCCAGCAGCTCCGGAACTAGCGGGGGCACCGGGGAGCTGTTTTTT	CASSSGTSGGTGELFF
TRBV7-2	TRBJ2-1	TRBD2	NA	TGTGCCAGCAGCTTAGGACTAGCGGCTTACAATGAGCAGTTCTTC	CASSLGLAAYNEQFF
TRBV6-6	TRBJ2-5	TRBD1	NA	TGTGCCAGCAGCGGACAGGGGGGCGAGACCCAGTACTTC	CASSGQGGETQYF
TRBV27	TRBJ1-5	TRBD1	few	TGTGCCAGCAGTCTCGGGACAGGGGGCAATCAGCCCCAGCATTTT	CASSLGTGGNQPQHF
TRBV19	TRBJ1-5	TRBD1	once	TGTGCCAGTAGTACCCTGACAGGGGGCATTCAGCCCCAGCATTTT	CASSTLTGGIQPQHF
TRBV6-6	TRBJ2-3	NA	NA	TGTGCCAGCAGTCCACGGCGGGACGGCACAGATACGCAGTATTTT	CASSPRRDGTDTQYF
TRBV3-1/TRBV3-2	TRBJ2-2	NA	NA	TGTGCCAGCAGCCAATCCCTAGCGACGAACACCGGGGAGCTGTTTTTT	CASSQSLATNTGELFF
TRBV29-1	TRBJ1-2	TRBD1	NA	TGCAGCGTTGTCGGACAGGGGGCATGGGGCTACACCTTC	CSVVGQGAWGYTF
TRBV9	TRBJ2-2	TRBD1	NA	TGTGCCAGCAGCGTAGGTGGGACAGGTCCCGGGGAGCTGTTTTTT	CASSVGGTGPGELFF
TRBV12-3/TRBV12-4	TRBJ2-7	NA	NA	TGTGCCAGCAGGGAGAGCTCCTACGAGCAGTACTTC	CASRESSYEQYF
TRBV19	TRBJ2-2	NA	once	TGTGCCAGTCAACCAGGGGCTATGAACACCGGGGAGCTGTTTTTT	CASQPGAMNTGELFF
TRBV7-2	TRBJ2-3	TRBD2	NA	TGTGCCAGCAGCTTCAGCGGGACCACAGATACGCAGTATTTT	CASSFSGTTDTQYF
TRBV4-3	TRBJ2-2	NA	NA	TGCGCCAGCAGCCAAGGGTGGACACTGAACACCGGGGAGCTGTTTTTT	CASSQGWTLNTGELFF
TRBV5-4	TRBJ1-2	TRBD1	NA	TGTGCCAGCAGCTCGGGACAGGGGGTCCCCGGCTACACCTTC	CASSSGQGVPGYTF
TRBV3-1/TRBV3-2	TRBJ1-6	NA	NA	TGTGCCAGCAGCCGAGGGTTTTCCCCCTCATATTCACCCCTCCACTTT	CASSRGFSPSYSPLHF
TRBV4-3	TRBJ1-1	NA	NA	TGCGCCAGCAGCAGGACAGCCGAGGGCACTGAAGCTTTCTTT	CASSRTAEGTEAFF
TRBV14	TRBJ2-2	TRBD2	NA	TGTGCCAGCAGCCAAGAGCGGGGTCTGGGGAGGGCGAACACCGGGGAGCTGTTTTTT	CASSQERGLGRANTGELFF
TRBV7-2	TRBJ2-2	TRBD2	few	TGTGCCAGCAGCCCGAGAGGATTAGGCGGGAGAGGGACCGGGGAGCTGTTTTTT	CASSPRGLGGRGTGELFF
TRBV5-1	TRBJ2-3	NA	NA	TGCGCCAGCCTTTTCGGCGGGTCGGGCACAGATACGCAGTATTTT	CASLFGGSGTDTQYF
TRBV11-3	TRBJ2-3	TRBD2	NA	TGTGCCAGCAGCTCGGGGACTAGCGGTAGCACAGATACGCAGTATTTT	CASSSGTSGSTDTQYF
TRBV7-9	TRBJ2-3	TRBD1	NA	TGTGCCAGCAGACCTACAGGGGGTCAAGTCACTAGCACAGATACGCAGTATTTT	CASRPTGGQVTSTDTQYF
TRBV2	TRBJ1-1	NA	NA	TGTGCCGTACACAGGGATATGAACACTGAAGCTTTCTTT	CAVHRDMNTEAFF
TRBV4-1	TRBJ2-7	TRBD2	once	TGCGCCAGCAGCGGCCTAGCGGGGGGCGTCTACGAGCAGTACTTC	CASSGLAGGVYEQYF
TRBV9	TRBJ1-2	TRBD1	NA	TGTGCCAGCAGCCAACACCTAACAGGGGGAAGGGGCTACACCTTC	CASSQHLTGGRGYTF
TRBV18	TRBJ2-1	NA	once	TGTGCCAGCTCACCACCCCAGGGTCTAGACAATGAGCAGTTCTTC	CASSPPQGLDNEQFF
TRBV18	TRBJ2-2	TRBD2	NA	TGTGCCAGCTCACCCCGACTAGCGGGGGGGGCCAACACCGGGGAGCTGTTTTTT	CASSPRLAGGANTGELFF
TRBV11-2	TRBJ1-5	NA	NA	TGTGCCAGCAGCCTAACAGATGGGGGGGATCAGCCCCAGCATTTT	CASSLTDGGDQPQHF
TRBV4-1	TRBJ2-6	NA	NA	TGCGCCAGCAGCCTCGTCCCGTCTGGGGCCAACGTCCTGACTTTC	CASSLVPSGANVLTF
TRBV7-2	TRBJ1-5	TRBD1	NA	TGTGCCAGCAGCTTATTGGGACAGCTCAATCAGCCCCAGCATTTT	CASSLLGQLNQPQHF
TRBV10-3	TRBJ2-5	TRBD2	NA	TGTGCCATCAGCGGACTAGGAGAGACCCAGTACTTC	CAISGLGETQYF
TRBV7-2	TRBJ1-1	NA	once	TGTGCCAGCTCTAAGGGAGGGGCAGGGAACACTGAAGCTTTCTTT	CASSKGGAGNTEAFF
TRBV5-1	TRBJ1-2	TRBD1	NA	TGCGCCAGCAGCTTGATCGGACAGGGGTCTGATGGCTACACCTTC	CASSLIGQGSDGYTF
TRBV11-2	TRBJ1-1	TRBD1	NA	TGTGCCAGCAGCTTAGGCAGGGGGCACACTGAAGCTTTCTTT	CASSLGRGHTEAFF
TRBV4-1	TRBJ1-5	NA	NA	TGCGCCAGCAGCCAAGATATAGGGACGGGGGTCGGTCAGCCCCAGCATTTT	CASSQDIGTGVGQPQHF
TRBV13	TRBJ1-1	TRBD1	NA	TGTGCCAGCATCGCCGAGCTTCACCGGGACAGGGGGCCTGAAGCTTTCTTT	CASIAELHRDRGPEAFF
TRBV7-2	TRBJ2-3	NA	NA	TGTGCCAGCAGCTCAGGGTTTGTCATAGATACGCAGTATTTT	CASSSGFVIDTQYF
TRBV6-5	TRBJ1-1	NA	NA	TGTGCCATCCGTACAGGGAGTACTGAAGCTTTCTTT	CAIRTGSTEAFF
TRBV6-5	TRBJ1-1	NA	once	TGTGCCAGCAGTTATTCCTCAGAGGGCGACACTGAAGCTTTCTTT	CASSYSSEGDTEAFF
TRBV18	TRBJ2-7	TRBD1	once	TGTGCCAGCTCACTAGGGACAGTCTCCTACGAGCAGTACTTC	CASSLGTVSYEQYF
TRBV2	TRBJ2-6	NA	NA	TGTGCCAGCAGTGAACAGGGATCTGGGGCCAACGTCCTGACTTTC	CASSEQGSGANVLTF
TRBV3-1/TRBV3-2	TRBJ2-7	TRBD2	NA	TGTGCCAGCAGCCAAGCTTTGACTAGCGGGAGCTACGAGCAGTACTTC	CASSQALTSGSYEQYF
TRBV7-2	TRBJ2-7	TRBD1	NA	TGTGCCAGCAGCCCAGGGGGTCGTTACGAGCAGTACTTC	CASSPGGRYEQYF
TRBV12-3/TRBV12-4	TRBJ2-5	NA	once	TGTGCCAGCAGCCGTCCGGGACAAGAGACCCAGTACTTC	CASSRPGQETQYF